This T cell receptor beta chain was captured in a study of blood T cell repertoires in COVID-19. Study-wide context: Spain, Italy and the United States supplied samples that represented acute and convalescent COVID-19. PBMCs, B-cell-depleted T cells, or T cells were the source of the cDNA or gDNA that made up the material.

CDR3 size: 13 residues. The germline V and J ends were trimmed by 4 bases and 2 bases, with 7 bases remaining between them. Looked up from germline, CDR1 is SGHTA and CDR2 is FQGTGA. Profiled with immunoSEQ multiplex PCR; TCRdb holds only in-frame clones, not every one. Of hundreds of thousands of clones in the sample, around 88% were seen once. Those enrolled in Seattle joined during active infection and were followed longitudinally afterward. The V and J genes are TRBV7-3 and TRBJ2-3, with D unresolved. This TCR came from a woman aged 55-75 years with COVID-19, enrolled during active disease. The source material was peripheral blood. CDR3 amino acids: CASSSRNTDTQYF. DNA of the CDR3: TGTGCCAGCAGCTCCAGGAACACAGATACGCAGTATTTT.